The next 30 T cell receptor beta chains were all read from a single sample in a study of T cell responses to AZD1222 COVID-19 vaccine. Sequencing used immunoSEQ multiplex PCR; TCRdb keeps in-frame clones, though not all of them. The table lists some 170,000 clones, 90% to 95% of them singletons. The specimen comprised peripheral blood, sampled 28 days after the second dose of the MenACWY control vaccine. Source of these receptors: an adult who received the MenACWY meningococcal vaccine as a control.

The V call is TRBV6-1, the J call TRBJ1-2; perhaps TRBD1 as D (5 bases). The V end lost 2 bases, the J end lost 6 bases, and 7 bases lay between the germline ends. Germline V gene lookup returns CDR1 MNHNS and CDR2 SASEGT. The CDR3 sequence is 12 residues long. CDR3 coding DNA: TGTGCCAGCAGTGAATCAGGGAATGGCTACACCTTC. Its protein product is CASSESGNGYTF.

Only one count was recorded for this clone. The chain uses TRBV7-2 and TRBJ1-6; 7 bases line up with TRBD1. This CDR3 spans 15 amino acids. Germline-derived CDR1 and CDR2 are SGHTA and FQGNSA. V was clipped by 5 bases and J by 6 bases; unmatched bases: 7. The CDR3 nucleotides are TGTGCCAGCAGCCAGCAGGGACAGACTAATTCACCCCTCCACTTT. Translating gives CASSQQGQTNSPLHF.

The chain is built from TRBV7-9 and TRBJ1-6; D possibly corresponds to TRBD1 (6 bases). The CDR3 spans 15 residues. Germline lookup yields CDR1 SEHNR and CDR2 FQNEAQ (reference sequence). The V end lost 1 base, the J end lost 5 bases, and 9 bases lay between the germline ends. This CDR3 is CASSLGGQNNSPLHF. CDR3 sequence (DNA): TGTGCCAGCAGCTTAGGAGGACAGAATAATTCACCCCTCCACTTT.

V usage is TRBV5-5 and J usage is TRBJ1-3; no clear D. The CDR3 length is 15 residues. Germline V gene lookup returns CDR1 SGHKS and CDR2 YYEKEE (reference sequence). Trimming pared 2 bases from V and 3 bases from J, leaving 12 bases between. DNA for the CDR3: TGTGCCAGCAGCTTAACCCTGACGGGTGGAAACACCATATATTTT. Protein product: CASSLTLTGGNTIYF.

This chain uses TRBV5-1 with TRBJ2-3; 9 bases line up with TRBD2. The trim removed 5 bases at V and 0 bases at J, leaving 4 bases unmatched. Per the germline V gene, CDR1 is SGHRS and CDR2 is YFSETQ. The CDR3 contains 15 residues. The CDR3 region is CASRRLAASTDTQYF. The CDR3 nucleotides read TGCGCCAGCAGGAGACTAGCGGCAAGCACAGATACGCAGTATTTT.

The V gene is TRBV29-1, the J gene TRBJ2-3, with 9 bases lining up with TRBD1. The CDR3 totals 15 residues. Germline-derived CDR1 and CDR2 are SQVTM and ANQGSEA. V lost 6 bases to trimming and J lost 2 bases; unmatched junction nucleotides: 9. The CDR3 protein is CSVEPGTGITDTQYF. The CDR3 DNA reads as TGCAGCGTAGAACCAGGGACAGGGATCACAGATACGCAGTATTTT.

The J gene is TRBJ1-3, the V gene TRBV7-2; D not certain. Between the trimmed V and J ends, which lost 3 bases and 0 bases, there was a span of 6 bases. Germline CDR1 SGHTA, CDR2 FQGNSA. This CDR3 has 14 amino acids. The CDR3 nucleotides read TGTGCCAGCAGCTTGGACCGCTCTGGAAACACCATATATTTT. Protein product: CASSLDRSGNTIYF.

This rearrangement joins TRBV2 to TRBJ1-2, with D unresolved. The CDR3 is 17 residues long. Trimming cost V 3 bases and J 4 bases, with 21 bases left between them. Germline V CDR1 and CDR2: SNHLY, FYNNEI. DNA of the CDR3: TGTGCCAGCAGTGATCAACAGCGGACCCCGCGTATCTATGGCTACACCTTC. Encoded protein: CASSDQQRTPRIYGYTF.

CDR3 sequence (DNA): TGTGCCAGCAGCTTGACCGGGACAGGTTACAATGAGCAGTTCTTC. This gives the protein CASSLTGTGYNEQFF. V gene TRBV14 combines with J gene TRBJ2-1, with 8 bases fitting TRBD1. The length of the CDR3 is 15 residues. Germline trimming cut 5 bases from V and 4 bases from J; bases unmatched to any gene: 7. The germline CDR1 and CDR2 sequences are SGHDN and FVKESK.

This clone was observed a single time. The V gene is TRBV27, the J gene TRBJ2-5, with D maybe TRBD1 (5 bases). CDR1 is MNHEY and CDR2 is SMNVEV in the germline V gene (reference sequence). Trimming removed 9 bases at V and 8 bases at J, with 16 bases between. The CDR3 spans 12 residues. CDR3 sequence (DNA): TGTGCCAGTGGGGCCAGGCAGATTACCCAGTACTTC. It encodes CASGARQITQYF.

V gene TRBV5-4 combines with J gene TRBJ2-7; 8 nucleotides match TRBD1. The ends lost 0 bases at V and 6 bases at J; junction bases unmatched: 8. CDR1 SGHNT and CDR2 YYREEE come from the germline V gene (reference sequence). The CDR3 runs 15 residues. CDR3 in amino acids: CASSLEPGGVGEQYF. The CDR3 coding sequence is TGTGCCAGCAGCTTGGAGCCAGGGGGCGTAGGCGAGCAGTACTTC.

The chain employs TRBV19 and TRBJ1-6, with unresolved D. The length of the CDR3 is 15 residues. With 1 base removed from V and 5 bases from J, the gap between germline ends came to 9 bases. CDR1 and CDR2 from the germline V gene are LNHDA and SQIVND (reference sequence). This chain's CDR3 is CASSIARSNNSPLHF. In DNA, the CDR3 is TGTGCCAGTAGTATAGCCCGTTCGAATAATTCACCCCTCCACTTT. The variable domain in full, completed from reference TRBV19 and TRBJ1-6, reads DGGITQSPKYLFRKEGQNVTLSCEQNLNHDAMYWYRQDPGQGLRLIYYSQIVNDFQKGDIAEGYSVSREKKESFPLTVTSAQKNPTAFYLCASSIARSNNSPLHFGNGTRLTVT.

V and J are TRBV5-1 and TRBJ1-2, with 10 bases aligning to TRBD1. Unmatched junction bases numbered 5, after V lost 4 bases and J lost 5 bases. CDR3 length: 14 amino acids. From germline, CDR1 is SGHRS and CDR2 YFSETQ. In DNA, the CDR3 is TGCGCCAGCAGCATGGACAGGGGGGGATATGGCTACACCTTC. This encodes CASSMDRGGYGYTF.

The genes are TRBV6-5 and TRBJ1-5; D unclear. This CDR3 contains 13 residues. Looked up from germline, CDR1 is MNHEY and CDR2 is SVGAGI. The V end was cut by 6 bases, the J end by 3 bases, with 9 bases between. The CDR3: CASRAPNNQPQHF. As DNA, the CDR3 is TGTGCCAGCAGGGCCCCGAACAATCAGCCCCAGCATTTT.

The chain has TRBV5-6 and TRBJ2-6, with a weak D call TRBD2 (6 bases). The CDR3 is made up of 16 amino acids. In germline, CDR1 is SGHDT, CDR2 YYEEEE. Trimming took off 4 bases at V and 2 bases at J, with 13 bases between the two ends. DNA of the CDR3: TGTGCCAGCAGCGGCACGGGGGAGGCTGGGGCCAACGTCCTGACTTTC. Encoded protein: CASSGTGEAGANVLTF.

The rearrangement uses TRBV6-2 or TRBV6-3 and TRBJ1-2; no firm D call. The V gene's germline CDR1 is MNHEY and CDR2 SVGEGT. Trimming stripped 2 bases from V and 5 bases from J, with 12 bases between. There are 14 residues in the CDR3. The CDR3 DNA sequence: TGTGCCAGCAGTTACCTAGAGGGAGGTTATGGCTACACCTTC. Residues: CASSYLEGGYGYTF.

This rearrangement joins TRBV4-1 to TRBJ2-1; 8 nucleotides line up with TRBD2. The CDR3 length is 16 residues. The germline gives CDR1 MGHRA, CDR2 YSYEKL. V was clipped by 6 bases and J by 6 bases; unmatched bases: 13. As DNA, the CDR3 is TGCGCCAGCAGGGATATAGCGGGGTTCCTGCGCAATGAGCAGTTCTTC. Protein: CASRDIAGFLRNEQFF.

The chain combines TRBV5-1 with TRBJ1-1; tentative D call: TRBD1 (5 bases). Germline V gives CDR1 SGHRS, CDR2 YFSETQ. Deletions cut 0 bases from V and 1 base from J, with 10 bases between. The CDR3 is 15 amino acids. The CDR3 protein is CASSLGGRANTEAFF. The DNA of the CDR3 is TGCGCCAGCAGCTTGGGCGGCAGGGCGAACACTGAAGCTTTCTTT. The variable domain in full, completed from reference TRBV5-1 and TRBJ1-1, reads KAGVTQTPRYLIKTRGQQVTLSCSPISGHRSVSWYQQTPGQGLQFLFEYFSETQRNKGNFPGRFSGRQFSNSRSEMNVSTLELGDSALYLCASSLGGRANTEAFFGQGTRLTVV.

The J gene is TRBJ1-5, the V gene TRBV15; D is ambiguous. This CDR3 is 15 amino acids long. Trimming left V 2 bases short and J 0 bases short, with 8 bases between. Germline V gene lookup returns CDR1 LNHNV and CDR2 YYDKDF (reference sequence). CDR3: CATSRLGDSNQPQHF. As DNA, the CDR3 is TGTGCCACCAGCAGATTAGGTGATAGCAATCAGCCCCAGCATTTT.

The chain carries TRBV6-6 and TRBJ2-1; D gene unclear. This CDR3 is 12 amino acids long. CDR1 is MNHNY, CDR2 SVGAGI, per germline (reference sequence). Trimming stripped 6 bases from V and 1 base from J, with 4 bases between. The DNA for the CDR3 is TGTGCCAGCAGCCCTTCCTACAATGAGCAGTTCTTC. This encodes CASSPSYNEQFF.

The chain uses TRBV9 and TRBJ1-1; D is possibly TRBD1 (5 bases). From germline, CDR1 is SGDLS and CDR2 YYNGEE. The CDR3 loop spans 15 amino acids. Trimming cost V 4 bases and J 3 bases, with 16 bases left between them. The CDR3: CASSPQPGTDTEAFF. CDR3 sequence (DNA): TGTGCCAGCAGCCCCCAGCCGGGGACTGACACTGAAGCTTTCTTT.

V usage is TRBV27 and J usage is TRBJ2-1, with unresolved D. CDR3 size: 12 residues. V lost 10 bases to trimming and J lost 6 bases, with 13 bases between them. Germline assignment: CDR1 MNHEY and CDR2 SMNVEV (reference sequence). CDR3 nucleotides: TGTGCCACCCCAAAGGGCAGCAATGAGCAGTTCTTC. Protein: CATPKGSNEQFF.

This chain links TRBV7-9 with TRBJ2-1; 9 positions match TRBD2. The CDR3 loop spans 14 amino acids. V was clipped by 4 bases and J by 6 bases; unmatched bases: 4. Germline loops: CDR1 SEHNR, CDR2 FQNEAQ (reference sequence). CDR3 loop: CASSSGLASNEQFF. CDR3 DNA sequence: TGTGCCAGCAGCTCCGGACTAGCGTCCAATGAGCAGTTCTTC.

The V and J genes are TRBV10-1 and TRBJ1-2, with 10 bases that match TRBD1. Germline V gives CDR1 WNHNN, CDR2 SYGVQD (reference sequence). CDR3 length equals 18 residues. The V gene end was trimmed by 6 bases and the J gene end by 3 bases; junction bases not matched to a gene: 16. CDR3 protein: CASREDRDRGFGDYGYTF. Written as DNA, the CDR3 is TGCGCCAGCAGGGAGGACCGGGACAGGGGCTTTGGTGACTATGGCTACACCTTC.

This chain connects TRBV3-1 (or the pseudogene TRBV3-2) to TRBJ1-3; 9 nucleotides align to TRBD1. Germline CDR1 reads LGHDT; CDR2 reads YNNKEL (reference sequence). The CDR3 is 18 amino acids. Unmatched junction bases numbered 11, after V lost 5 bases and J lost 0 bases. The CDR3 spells CASSATGTGMSSGNTIYF. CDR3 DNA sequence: TGTGCCAGCAGCGCCACCGGGACAGGGATGAGCTCTGGAAACACCATATATTTT.

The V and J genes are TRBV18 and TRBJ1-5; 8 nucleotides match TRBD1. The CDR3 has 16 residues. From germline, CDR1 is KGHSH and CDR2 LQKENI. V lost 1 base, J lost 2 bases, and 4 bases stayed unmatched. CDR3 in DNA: TGTGCCAGCTCACCACGGACAGGGTTGGGCAATCAGCCCCAGCATTTT. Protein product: CASSPRTGLGNQPQHF.

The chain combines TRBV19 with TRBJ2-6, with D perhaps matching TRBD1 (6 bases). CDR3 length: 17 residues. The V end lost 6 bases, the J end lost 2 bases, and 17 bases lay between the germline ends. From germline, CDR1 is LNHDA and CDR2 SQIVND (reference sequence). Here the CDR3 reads CASSERATGTGANVLTF. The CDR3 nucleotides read TGTGCCAGTAGCGAACGGGCTACAGGGACTGGGGCCAACGTCCTGACTTTC. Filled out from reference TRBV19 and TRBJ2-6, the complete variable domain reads DGGITQSPKYLFRKEGQNVTLSCEQNLNHDAMYWYRQDPGQGLRLIYYSQIVNDFQKGDIAEGYSVSREKKESFPLTVTSAQKNPTAFYLCASSERATGTGANVLTFGAGSRLTVL.

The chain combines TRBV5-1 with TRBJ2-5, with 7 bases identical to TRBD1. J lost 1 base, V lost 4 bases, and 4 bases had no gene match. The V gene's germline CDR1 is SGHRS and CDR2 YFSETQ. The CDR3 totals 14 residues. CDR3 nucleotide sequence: TGCGCCAGCAGCCAGGGGGACAGCCAAGAGACCCAGTACTTC. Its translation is CASSQGDSQETQYF.

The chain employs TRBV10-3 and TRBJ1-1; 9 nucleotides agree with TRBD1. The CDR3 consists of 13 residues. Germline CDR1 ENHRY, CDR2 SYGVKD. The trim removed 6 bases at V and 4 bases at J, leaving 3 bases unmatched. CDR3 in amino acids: CAIRVTGGTEAFF. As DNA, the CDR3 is TGTGCCATCAGGGTGACAGGGGGCACTGAAGCTTTCTTT.

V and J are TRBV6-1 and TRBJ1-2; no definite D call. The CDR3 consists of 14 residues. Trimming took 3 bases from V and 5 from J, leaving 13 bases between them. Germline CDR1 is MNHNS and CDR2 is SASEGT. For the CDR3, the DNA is TGTGCCAGCAGTGAGAGGACGTCGGGGTATGGCTACACCTTC. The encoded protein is CASSERTSGYGYTF.